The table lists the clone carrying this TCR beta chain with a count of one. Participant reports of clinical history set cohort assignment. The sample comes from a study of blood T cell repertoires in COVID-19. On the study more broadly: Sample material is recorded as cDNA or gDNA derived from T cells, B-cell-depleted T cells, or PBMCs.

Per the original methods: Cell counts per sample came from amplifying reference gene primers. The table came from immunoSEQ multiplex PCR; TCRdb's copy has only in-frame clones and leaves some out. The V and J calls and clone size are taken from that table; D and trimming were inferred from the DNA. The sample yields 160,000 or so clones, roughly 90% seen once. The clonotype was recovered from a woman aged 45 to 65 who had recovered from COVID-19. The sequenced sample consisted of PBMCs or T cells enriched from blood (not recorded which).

CDR3 region: CASSLYRDNYGYTF. The CDR3 region has the DNA TGTGCCAGCAGCTTATACCGGGACAATTATGGCTACACCTTC. The genes are TRBV7-2 and TRBJ1-2; D is possibly TRBD1 (6 bases). This CDR3 has 14 residues. Germline CDR1 is SGHTA and CDR2 is FQGNSA. V lost 2 bases to trimming and J lost 5 bases, with 12 bases between them.